This T cell receptor (beta chain) comes out of a study of blood T cell repertoires in COVID-19. The wider study: Sources were T cells, B-cell-depleted T cells, or PBMCs; the material itself was cDNA or gDNA.

In germline, CDR1 is SGHAT, CDR2 FQNNGV. The CDR3 covers 15 residues. V gave up 5 bases and J gave up 5 bases; unmatched junction bases: 6. Sequencing was performed with immunoSEQ multiplex PCR; in TCRdb, only in-frame clones are kept and a portion is missing. In the table there are roughly 140,000 clones, roughly 79% of which are singletons. The sequence was obtained from a man aged 50-60 years with active or convalescent COVID-19. The gene calls are TRBV11-2 and TRBJ2-3, with 11 positions matching TRBD2. Source material: peripheral blood. The CDR3 region is CASSGSGRVGDTQYF. CDR3 coding DNA: TGTGCCAGCAGCGGTAGCGGGAGGGTTGGAGATACGCAGTATTTT.